The clone carrying this T cell receptor (beta chain) was seen just once. Its antigen remains unknown. This entry is derived from a study of T-cell memory formation after mild COVID-19. The overall study: TCR clustering was largely donor specific. Study findings and constraints: Clones shrinking from day 15 to 85 showed even CD4/CD8 mixes; later expanders tilted CD4+.

From 5'RACE with constant-segment primers came TCR alpha and TCR beta cDNA libraries that carried sample barcodes and UMIs. TCRdb fed the 5' RACE reads into MiXCR, producing one record per CDR3 protein. Of some 250,000 distinct CDR3 sequences in the sample, more than 15% were seen once. The germline V gene encodes CDR1 SGHRS and CDR2 YFSETQ. Deletions cut 0 bases from V and 6 bases from J, with 15 bases between. The CDR3 is 16 amino acids. The J gene is TRBJ2-2, the V gene TRBV5-1; TRBD2 is a possible D gene (5 bases). Sequencing input: PBMCs or a T cell subset sorted from them (not recorded which). The sequence was obtained from a man between 18 and 35 years old who had mild COVID-19 (a few samples of this study predate the infection). Cell type and time point are not known. CDR3 sequence: CASSLDGVPPAGELFF. DNA of the CDR3: TGCGCCAGCAGCTTGGACGGGGTCCCTCCCGCCGGGGAGCTGTTTTTT.